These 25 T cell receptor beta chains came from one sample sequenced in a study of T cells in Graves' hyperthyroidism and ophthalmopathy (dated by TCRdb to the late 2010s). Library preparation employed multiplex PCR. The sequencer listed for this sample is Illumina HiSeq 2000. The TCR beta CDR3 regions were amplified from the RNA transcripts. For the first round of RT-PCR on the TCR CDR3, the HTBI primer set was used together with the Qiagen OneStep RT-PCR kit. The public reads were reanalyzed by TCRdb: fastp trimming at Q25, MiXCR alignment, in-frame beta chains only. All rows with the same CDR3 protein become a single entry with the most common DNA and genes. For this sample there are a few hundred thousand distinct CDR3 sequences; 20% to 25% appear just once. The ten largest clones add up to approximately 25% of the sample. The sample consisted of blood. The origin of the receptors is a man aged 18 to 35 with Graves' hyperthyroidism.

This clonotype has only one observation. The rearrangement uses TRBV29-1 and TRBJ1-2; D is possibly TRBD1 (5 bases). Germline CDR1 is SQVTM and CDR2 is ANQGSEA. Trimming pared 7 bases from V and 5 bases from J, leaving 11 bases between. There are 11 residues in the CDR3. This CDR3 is CSGDPPYGYTF. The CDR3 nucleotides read TGCAGCGGGGACCCCCCATATGGCTACACCTTC.

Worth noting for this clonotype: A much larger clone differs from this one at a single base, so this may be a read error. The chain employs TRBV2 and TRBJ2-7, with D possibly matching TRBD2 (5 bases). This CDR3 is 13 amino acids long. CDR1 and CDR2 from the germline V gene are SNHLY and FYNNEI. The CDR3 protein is CASMGLGGYEQCF. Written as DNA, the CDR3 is TGTGCCAGCATGGGTCTTGGAGGCTACGAGCAGTGCTTC.

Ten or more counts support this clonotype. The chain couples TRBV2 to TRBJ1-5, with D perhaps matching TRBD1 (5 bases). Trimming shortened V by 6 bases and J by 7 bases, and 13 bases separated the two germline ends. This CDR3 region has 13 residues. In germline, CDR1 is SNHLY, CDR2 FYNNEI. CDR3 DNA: TGTGCCAGCAGGATCAGGGTCGGGCAGCCCCAGCATTTT. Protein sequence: CASRIRVGQPQHF.

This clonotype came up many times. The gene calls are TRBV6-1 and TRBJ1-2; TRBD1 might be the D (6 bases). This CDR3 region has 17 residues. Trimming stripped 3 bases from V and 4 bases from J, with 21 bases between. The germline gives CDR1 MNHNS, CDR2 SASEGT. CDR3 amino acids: CASSDSSYTGQSYGYTF. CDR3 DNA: TGTGCCAGCAGTGATAGCTCATATACAGGACAGAGCTATGGCTACACCTTC.

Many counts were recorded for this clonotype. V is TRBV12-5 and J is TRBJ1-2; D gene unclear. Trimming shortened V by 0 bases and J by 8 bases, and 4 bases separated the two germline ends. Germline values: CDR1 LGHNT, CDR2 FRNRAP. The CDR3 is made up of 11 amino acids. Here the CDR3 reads CASGLVEGYTF. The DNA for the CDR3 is TGTGCTAGTGGTTTGGTTGAAGGCTACACCTTC.

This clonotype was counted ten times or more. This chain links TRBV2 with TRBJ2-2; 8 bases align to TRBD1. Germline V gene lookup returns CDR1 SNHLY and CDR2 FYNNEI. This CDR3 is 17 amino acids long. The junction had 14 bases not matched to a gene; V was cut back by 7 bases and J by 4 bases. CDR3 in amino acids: CASIPDRAGLSTGELFF. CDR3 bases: TGTGCCAGCATTCCGGACAGGGCTGGACTAAGCACCGGGGAGCTGTTTTTT.

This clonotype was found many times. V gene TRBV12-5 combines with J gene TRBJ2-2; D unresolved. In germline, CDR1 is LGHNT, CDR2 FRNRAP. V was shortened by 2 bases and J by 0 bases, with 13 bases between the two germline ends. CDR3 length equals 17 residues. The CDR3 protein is CASGLFRPNTNTGELFF. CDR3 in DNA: TGTGCTAGTGGTTTGTTCAGGCCAAACACGAACACCGGGGAGCTGTTTTTT.

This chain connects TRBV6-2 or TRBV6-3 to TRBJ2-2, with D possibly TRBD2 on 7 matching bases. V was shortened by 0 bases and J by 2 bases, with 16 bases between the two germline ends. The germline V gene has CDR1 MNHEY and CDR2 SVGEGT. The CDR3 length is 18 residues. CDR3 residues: CASSYSLGATSNTGELFF. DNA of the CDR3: TGTGCCAGCAGTTACTCCTTGGGGGCGACTAGCAACACCGGGGAGCTGTTTTTT.

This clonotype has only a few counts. For the CDR3, the DNA is TGTGCCAGCAGTCGGGACAGGGTGAGGGGCTACACCTTC. Translation gives CASSRDRVRGYTF. The chain combines TRBV12-3 or TRBV12-4 with TRBJ1-2, with 9 positions matching TRBD1. There are 13 residues in the CDR3. Trimming at V came to 5 bases and at J to 8 bases, leaving 6 bases not matched to a gene.

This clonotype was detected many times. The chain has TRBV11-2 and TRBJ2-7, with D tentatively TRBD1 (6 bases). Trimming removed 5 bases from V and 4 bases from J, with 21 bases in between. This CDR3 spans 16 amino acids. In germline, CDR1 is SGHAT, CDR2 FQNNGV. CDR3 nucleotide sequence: TGTGCCAGCAGCCCTCGGGACACCGATTGGCCTTACGAGCAGTACTTC. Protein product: CASSPRDTDWPYEQYF.

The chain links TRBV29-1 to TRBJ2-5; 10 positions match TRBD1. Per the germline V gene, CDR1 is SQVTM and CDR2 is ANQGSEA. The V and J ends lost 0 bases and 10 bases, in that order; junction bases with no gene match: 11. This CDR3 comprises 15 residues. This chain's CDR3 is CSVEDLRQGALDQYF. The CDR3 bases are TGCAGCGTTGAAGATCTTAGACAGGGGGCCCTGGACCAGTACTTC.

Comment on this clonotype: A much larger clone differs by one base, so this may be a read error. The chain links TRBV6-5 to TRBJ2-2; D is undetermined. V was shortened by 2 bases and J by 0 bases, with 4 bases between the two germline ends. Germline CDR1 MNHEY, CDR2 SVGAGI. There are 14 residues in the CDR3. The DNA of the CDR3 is TGTGCCAGCAGTTACAGGGCGAACACCGGGGAGCTGTTTTTT. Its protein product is CASSYRANTGELFF.

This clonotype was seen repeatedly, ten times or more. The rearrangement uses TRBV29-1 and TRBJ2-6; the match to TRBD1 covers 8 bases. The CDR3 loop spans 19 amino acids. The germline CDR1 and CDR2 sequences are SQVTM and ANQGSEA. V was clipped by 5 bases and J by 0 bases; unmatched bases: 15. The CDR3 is CSVPSPGQDPFSGANVLTF. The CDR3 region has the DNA TGCAGCGTTCCTTCACCGGGACAGGACCCTTTCTCTGGGGCCAACGTCCTGACTTTC.

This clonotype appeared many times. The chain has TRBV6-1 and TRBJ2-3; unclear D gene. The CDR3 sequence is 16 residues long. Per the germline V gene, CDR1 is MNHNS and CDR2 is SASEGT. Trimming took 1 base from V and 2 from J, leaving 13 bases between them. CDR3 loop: CASSEVGPLVTDTQYF. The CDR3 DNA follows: TGTGCCAGCAGTGAAGTTGGACCGCTAGTCACAGATACGCAGTATTTT.

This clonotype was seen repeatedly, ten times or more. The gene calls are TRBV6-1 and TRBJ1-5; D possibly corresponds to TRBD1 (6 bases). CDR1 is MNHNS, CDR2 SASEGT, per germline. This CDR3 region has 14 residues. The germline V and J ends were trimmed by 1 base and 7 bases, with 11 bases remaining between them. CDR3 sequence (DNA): TGTGCCAGCAGTGAAGGGGGGGCCGGGCAGCCCCAGCATTTT. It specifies CASSEGGAGQPQHF.

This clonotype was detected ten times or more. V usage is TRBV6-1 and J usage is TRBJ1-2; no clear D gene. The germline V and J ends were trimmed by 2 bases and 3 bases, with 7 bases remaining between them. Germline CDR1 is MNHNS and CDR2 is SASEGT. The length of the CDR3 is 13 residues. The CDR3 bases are TGTGCCAGCAGTGAACTGACTCACTATGGCTACACCTTC. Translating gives CASSELTHYGYTF.

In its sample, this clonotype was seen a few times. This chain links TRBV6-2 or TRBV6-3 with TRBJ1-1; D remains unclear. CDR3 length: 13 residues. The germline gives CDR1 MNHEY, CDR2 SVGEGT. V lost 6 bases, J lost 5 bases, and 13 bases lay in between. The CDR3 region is CASSPTVRTEAFF. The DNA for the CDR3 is TGTGCCAGCAGCCCCACAGTTCGGACTGAAGCTTTCTTT.

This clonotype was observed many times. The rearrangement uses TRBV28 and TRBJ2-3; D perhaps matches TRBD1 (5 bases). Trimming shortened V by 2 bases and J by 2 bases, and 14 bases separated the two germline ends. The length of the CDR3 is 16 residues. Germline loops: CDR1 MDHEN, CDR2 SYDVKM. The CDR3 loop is CASSLGPRGPTDTQYF. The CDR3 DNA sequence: TGTGCCAGCAGTTTAGGTCCAAGGGGCCCCACAGATACGCAGTATTTT.

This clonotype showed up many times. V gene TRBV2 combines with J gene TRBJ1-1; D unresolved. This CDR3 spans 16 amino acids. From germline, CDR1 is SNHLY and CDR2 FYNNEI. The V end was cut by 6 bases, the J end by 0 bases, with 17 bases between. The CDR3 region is CASRGVWWGMNTEAFF. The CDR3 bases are TGTGCCAGCAGAGGAGTTTGGTGGGGTATGAACACTGAAGCTTTCTTT.

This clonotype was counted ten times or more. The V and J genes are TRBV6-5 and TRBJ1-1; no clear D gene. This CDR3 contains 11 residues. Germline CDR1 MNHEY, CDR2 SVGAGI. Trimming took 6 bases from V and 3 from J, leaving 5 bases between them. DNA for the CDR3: TGTGCCAGCAGGAGGGACACTGAAGCTTTCTTT. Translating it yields CASRRDTEAFF.

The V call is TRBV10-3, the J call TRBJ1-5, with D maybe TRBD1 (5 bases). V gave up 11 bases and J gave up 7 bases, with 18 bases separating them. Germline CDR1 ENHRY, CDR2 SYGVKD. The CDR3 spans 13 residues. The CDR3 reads CAAGGGRWQPQHF. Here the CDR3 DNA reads TGTGCCGCCGGGGGGGGGAGATGGCAGCCCCAGCATTTT.

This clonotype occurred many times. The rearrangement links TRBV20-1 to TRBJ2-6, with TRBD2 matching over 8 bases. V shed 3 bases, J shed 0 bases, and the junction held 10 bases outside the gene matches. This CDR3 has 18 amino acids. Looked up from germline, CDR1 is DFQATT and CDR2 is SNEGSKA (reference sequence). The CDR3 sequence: CSASPRGGGSSGANVLTF. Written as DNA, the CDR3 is TGCAGTGCTAGCCCCCGTGGCGGGGGGAGCTCTGGGGCCAACGTCCTGACTTTC.

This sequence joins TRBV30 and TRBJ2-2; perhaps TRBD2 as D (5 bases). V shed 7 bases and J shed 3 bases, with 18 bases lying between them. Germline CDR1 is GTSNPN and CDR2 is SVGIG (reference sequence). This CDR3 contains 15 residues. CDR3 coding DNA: TGTGCCTACCGCGTGAGGGAACTGGACACCGGGGAGCTGTTTTTT. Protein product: CAYRVRELDTGELFF.

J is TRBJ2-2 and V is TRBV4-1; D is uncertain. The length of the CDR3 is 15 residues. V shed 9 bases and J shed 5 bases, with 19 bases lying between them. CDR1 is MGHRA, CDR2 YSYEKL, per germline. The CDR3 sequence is CASTQRALGTGELFF. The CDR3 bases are TGCGCCAGTACTCAAAGGGCTCTTGGGACCGGGGAGCTGTTTTTT.

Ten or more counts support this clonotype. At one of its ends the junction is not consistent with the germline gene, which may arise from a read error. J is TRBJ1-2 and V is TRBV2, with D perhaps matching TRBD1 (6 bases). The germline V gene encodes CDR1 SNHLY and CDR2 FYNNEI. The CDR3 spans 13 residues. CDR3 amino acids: CASKRGLNYGCTF. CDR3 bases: TGTGCCAGCAAACGGGGGCTGAACTATGGCTGCACCTTC.